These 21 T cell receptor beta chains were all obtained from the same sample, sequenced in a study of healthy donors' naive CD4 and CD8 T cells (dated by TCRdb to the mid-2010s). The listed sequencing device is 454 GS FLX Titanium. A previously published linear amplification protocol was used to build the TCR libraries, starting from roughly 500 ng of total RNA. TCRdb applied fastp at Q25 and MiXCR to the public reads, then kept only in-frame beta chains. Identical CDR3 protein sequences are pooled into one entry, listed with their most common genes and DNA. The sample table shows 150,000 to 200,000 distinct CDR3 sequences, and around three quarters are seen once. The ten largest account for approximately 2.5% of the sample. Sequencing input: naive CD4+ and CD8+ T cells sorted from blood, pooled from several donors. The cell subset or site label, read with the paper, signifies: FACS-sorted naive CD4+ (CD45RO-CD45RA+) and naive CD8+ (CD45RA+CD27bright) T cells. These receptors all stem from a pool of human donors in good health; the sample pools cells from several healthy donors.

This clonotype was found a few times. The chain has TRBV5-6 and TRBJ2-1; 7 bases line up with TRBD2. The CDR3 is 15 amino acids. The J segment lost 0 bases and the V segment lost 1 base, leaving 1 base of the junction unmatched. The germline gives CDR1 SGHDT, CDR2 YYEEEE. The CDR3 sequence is CASSLLAGSYNEQFF. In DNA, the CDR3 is TGTGCCAGCAGCTTGTTAGCGGGCTCCTACAATGAGCAGTTCTTC.

DNA of the CDR3: TGTGCCAGCAGCGGCCGGGACAGGGGAAACGAGCAGTACTTC. Its translation is CASSGRDRGNEQYF. The J gene is TRBJ2-7, the V gene TRBV4-2, with 10 bases fitting TRBD1. The CDR3 is made up of 14 amino acids. J lost 5 bases, V lost 5 bases, and 6 bases had no gene match. Germline V lookup: CDR1 LGHNA, CDR2 YNFKEQ.

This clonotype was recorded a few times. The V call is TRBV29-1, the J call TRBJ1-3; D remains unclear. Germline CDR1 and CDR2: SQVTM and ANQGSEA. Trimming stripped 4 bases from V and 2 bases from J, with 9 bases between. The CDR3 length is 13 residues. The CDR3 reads CSVGLLTGNTIYF. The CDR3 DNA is TGCAGCGTTGGTCTACTTACTGGAAACACCATATATTTT.

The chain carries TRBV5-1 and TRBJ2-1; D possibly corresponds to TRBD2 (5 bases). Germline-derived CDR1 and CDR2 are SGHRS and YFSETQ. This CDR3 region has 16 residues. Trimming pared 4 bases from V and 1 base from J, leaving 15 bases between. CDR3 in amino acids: CASSMFLAGSYNEQFF. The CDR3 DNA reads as TGCGCCAGCAGCATGTTTCTAGCTGGATCCTACAATGAGCAGTTCTTC.

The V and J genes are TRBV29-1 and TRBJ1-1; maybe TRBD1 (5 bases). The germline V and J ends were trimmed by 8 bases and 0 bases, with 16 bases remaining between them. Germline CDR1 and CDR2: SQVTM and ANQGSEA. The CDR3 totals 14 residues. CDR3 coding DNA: TGCAGCTCCGGGACTAGAGGCATGAACACTGAAGCTTTCTTT. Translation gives CSSGTRGMNTEAFF. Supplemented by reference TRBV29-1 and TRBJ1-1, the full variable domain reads SAVISQKPSRDICQRGTSLTIQCQVDSQVTMMFWYRQQPGQSLTLIATANQGSEATYESGFVIDKFPISRPNLTFSTLTVSNMSPEDSSIYLCSSGTRGMNTEAFFGQGTRLTVV.

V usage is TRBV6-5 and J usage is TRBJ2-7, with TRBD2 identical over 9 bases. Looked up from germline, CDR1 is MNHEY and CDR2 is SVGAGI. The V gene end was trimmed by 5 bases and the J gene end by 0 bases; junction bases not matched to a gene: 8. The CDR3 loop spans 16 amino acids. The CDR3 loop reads CASSRGAGGPSYEQYF. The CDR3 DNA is TGTGCCAGCAGTCGCGGGGCGGGAGGGCCCTCCTACGAGCAGTACTTC.

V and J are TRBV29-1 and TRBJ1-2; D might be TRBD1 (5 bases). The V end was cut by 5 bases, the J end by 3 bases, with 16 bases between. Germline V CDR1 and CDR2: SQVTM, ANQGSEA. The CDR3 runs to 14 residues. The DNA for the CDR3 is TGCAGCGTTCCTGACAGCCCTGTCGACTATGGCTACACCTTC. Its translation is CSVPDSPVDYGYTF.

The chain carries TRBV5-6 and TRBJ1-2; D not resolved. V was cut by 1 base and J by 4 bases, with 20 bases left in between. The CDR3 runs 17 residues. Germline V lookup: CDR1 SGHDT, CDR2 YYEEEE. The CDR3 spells CASSLWGMVTLIYGYTF. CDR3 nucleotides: TGTGCCAGCAGCTTGTGGGGTATGGTGACCCTCATCTATGGCTACACCTTC.

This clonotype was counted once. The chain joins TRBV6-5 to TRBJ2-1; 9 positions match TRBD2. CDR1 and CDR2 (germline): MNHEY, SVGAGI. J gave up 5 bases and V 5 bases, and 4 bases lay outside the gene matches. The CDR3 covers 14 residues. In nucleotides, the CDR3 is TGTGCCAGCAGTGTCTGGACTAGCGACAATGAGCAGTTCTTC. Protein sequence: CASSVWTSDNEQFF.

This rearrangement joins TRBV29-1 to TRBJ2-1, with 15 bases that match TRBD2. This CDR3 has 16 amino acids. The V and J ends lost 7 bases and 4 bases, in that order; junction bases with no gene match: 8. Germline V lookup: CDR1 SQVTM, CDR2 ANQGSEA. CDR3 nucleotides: TGCAGCGGTTCCGGGACTAGCGGGAGGACGTACAATGAGCAGTTCTTC. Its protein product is CSGSGTSGRTYNEQFF.

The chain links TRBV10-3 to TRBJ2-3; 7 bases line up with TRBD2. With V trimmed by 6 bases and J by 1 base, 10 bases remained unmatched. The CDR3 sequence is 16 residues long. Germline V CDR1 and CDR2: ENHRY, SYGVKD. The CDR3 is CAISKTSGGGTDTQYF. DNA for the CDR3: TGTGCCATCAGCAAAACCTCGGGAGGCGGCACAGATACGCAGTATTTT.

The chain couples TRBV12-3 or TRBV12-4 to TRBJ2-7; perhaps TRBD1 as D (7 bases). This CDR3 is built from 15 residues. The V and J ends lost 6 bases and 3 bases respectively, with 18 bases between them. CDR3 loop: CASSLQGGLIYEQYF. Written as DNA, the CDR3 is TGTGCCAGCAGCCTCCAGGGGGGACTGATCTACGAGCAGTACTTC.

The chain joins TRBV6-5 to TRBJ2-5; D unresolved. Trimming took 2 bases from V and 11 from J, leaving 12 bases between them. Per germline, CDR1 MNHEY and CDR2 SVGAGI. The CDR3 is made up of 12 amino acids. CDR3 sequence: CASSYGLQEQYF. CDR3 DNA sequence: TGTGCCAGCAGTTACGGGTTGCAAGAGCAGTACTTC.

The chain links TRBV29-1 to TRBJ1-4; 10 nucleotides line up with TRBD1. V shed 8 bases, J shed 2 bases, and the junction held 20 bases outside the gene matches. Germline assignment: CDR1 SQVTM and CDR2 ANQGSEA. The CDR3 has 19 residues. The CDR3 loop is CSIATRDRGLIRTNEKLFF. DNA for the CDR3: TGCAGCATAGCAACTCGGGACAGGGGATTGATCAGGACTAATGAAAAACTGTTTTTT. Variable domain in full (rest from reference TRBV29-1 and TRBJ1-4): SAVISQKPSRDICQRGTSLTIQCQVDSQVTMMFWYRQQPGQSLTLIATANQGSEATYESGFVIDKFPISRPNLTFSTLTVSNMSPEDSSIYLCSIATRDRGLIRTNEKLFFGSGTQLSVL.

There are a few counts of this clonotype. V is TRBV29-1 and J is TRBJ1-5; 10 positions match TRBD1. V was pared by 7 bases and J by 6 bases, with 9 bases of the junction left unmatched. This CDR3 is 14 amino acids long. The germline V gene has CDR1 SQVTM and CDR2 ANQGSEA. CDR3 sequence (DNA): TGCAGCGCCTCAACGGGACAGGGGCTTCAGCCCCAGCATTTT. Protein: CSASTGQGLQPQHF.

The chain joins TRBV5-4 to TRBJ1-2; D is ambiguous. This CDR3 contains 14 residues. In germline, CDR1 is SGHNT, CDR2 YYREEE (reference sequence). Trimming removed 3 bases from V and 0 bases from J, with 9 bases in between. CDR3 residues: CASSSGVSNYGYTF. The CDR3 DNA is TGTGCCAGCAGCTCCGGAGTGTCTAACTATGGCTACACCTTC. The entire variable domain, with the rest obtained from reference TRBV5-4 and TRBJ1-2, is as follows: ETGVTQSPTHLIKTRGQQVTLRCSSQSGHNTVSWYQQALGQGPQFIFQYYREEENGRGNFPPRFSGLQFPNYSSELNVNALELDDSALYLCASSSGVSNYGYTFGSGTRLTVV.

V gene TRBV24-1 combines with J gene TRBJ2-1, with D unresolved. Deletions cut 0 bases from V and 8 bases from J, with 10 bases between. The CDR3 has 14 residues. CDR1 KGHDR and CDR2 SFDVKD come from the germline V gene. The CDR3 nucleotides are TGTGCCACCAGTGATTTGAACCTGGGCGATGAGCAGTTCTTC. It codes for CATSDLNLGDEQFF.

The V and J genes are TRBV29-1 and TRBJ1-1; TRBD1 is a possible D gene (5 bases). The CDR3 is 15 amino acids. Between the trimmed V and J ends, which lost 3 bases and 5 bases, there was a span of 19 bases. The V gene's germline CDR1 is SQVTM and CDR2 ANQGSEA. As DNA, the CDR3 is TGCAGCGTTGAGGGGACCGGGCAAGAGGGGACTGAAGCTTTCTTT. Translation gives CSVEGTGQEGTEAFF. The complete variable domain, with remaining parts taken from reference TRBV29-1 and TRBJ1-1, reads SAVISQKPSRDICQRGTSLTIQCQVDSQVTMMFWYRQQPGQSLTLIATANQGSEATYESGFVIDKFPISRPNLTFSTLTVSNMSPEDSSIYLCSVEGTGQEGTEAFFGQGTRLTVV.

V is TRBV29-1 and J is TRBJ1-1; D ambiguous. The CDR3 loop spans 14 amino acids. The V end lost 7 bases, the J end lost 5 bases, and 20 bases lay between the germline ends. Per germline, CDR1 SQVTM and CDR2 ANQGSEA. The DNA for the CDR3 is TGCAGCGGTGGGGTACTGGGAAGGAATACTGAAGCTTTCTTT. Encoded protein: CSGGVLGRNTEAFF.

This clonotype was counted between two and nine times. The CDR3 loop reads CASKVGEGTGELFF. CDR3 in DNA: TGTGCCAGCAAGGTCGGGGAGGGCACCGGGGAGCTGTTTTTT. This sequence joins TRBV2 and TRBJ2-2; 7 nucleotides align to TRBD2. V was pared by 7 bases and J by 4 bases, with 6 bases of the junction left unmatched. This CDR3 is 14 amino acids long. Germline CDR1 reads SNHLY; CDR2 reads FYNNEI.

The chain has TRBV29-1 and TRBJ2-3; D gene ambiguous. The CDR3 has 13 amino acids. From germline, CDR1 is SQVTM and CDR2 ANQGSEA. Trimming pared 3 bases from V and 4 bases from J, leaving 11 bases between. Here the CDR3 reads CSVEAIPPDTQYF. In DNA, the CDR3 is TGCAGCGTTGAGGCCATTCCCCCAGATACGCAGTATTTT.